In this sample, the clone carrying this T cell receptor (beta chain) turned up many times. Germline V gene lookup returns CDR1 SGHAT and CDR2 FQNNGV. V lost 6 bases, J lost 6 bases, and 7 bases stayed unmatched. There are 14 residues in the CDR3. This entry comes from a study of T cells in Graves' hyperthyroidism and ophthalmopathy. From RNA transcripts, TCR beta CDR3 regions were amplified. HTBI primers were employed in a first-round RT-PCR of the TCR CDR3. One entry per CDR3 protein results from TCRdb running MiXCR on the multiplex PCR reads. Among fewer than 750,000 distinct CDR3 sequences listed, under 15% were seen once.

The material sequenced was blood. This chain links TRBV11-2 with TRBJ1-2; the match to TRBD1 covers 10 bases. The sequence derives from a woman in her forties with Graves' ophthalmopathy. The CDR3 sequence is CASRRAGTGDGYTF. The DNA for the CDR3 is TGTGCCAGCAGGCGCGCTGGGACAGGGGATGGCTACACCTTC.